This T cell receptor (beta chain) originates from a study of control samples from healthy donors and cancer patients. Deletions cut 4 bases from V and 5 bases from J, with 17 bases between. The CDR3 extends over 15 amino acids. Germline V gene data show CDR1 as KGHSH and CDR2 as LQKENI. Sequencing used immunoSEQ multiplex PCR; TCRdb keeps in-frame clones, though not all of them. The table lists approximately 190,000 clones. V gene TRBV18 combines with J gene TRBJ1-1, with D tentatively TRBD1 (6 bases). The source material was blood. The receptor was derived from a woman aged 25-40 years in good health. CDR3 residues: CASSQTDRSGTEAFF. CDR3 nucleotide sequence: TGTGCCAGCTCACAAACAGACAGGTCGGGAACTGAAGCTTTCTTT.